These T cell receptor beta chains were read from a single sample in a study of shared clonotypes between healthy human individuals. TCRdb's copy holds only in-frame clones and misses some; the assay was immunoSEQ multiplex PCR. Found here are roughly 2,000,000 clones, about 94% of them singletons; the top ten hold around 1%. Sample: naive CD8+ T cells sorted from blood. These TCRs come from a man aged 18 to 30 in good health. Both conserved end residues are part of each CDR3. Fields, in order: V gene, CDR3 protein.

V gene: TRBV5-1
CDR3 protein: CASSSWSGTGNTDTQYF

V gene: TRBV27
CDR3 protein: CASSLQAGGGYNEQFF

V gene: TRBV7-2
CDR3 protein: CASSTGEGLSYNEQFF

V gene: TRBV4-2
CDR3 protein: CASSPLLGEDTQYF

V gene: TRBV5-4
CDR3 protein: CASSLAWESYNEQFF

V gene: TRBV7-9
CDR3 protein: CAAGSGSYEQYF

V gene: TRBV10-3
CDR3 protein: CAISEDDVRQYF

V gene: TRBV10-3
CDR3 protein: CAISAGEDTEAFF

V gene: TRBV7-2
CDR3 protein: CASSLVGGAQDSGNTIYF

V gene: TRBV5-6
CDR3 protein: CASSPNRGDSYGYTF

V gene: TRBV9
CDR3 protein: CASSPGGAGELFF

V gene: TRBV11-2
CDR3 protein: CASRGPPDEQYF

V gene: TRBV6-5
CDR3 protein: CASSLMETQYF

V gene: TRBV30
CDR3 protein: CAWSGAYNSPLHF

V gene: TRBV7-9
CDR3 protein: CASSWGENTDTQYF

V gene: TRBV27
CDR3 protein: CASSLSPGLYEKLFF

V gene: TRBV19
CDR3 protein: CASSTRTGYADTQYF

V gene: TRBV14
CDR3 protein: CASSQEAEGAGWETQYF

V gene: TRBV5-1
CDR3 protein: CASREWDSFSYEQYF

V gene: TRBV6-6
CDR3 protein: CASTATGANVLTF

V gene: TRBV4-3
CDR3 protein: CASSQVGREGSYEQYF

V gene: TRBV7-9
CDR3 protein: CASSLSLGAHYEQYF

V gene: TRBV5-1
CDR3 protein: CASYNRGRFDEQFF

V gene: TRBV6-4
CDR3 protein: CASSVNSGSSYNEQFF

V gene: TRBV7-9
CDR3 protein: CASSLAGDSSNEQYF

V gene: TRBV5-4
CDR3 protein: CASSFSMDTQYF

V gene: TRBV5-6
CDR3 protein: CASSPSLAGGSETQYF

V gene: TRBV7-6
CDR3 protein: CASSLSAEDFWDEQFF

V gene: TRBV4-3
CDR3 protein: CASSQLFDRGGEKLFF

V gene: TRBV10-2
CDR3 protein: CASTTDNYGYTF

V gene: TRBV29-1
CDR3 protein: CSITPTGIHEQYF

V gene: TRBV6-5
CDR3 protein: CASRDREGMNTEAFF

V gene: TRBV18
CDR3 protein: CASSPSRGVISYNEQFF

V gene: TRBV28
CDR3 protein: CASSLLEAGTGWGETQYF

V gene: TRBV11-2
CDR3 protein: CASSFGVGNEQFF

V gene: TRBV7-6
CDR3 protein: CASSSGTSGSYEQYF

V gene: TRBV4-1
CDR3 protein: CASSQASGSFNEQFF

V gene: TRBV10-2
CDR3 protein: CASREQDRGIYEQYF

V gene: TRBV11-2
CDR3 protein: CASSLDGGQPQHF

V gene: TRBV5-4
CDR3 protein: CASSSGTYEQYF

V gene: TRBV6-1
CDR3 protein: CASTDTGITYEQYF

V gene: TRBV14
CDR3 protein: CASSEIKGQGYGYTF